This is a list of T cell receptor beta chains from one sample in a study of cytomegalovirus exposure and HLA in healthy donors. Method: immunoSEQ multiplex PCR; TCRdb's copy keeps in-frame clones and lacks some. Here the sample spans about 250,000 clones, 80% being singletons. The sample was PBMCs. The receptors come from a girl aged 2 to 10 in good health and CMV-seronegative. CDR3s leave out the opening cysteine and the closing phenylalanine or tryptophan. D genes are given only for firm matches. Part of the rows lack a size; the others show once, few, many or a class for expanded clones.

>NA|TRBJ2-7|TRBV4-1|NA
ASSQDIISSSYEQY
>NA|TRBJ1-3|TRBV7-9|NA
ATPGGSSGNTIY
>NA|TRBJ2-2|TRBV28|NA
AGGVGVGDTGELF
>TRBD2|TRBJ2-1|TRBV7-2|NA
ASSSGLAVYNEQF
>NA|TRBJ2-3|TRBV10-3|NA
AISDWASTDTQY
>NA|TRBJ2-7|TRBV6-5|NA
ASSYSAAGEQY
>NA|TRBJ1-4|TRBV27|NA
ASSSMGAGLTTNEKLF
>NA|TRBJ1-5|TRBV7-6|NA
ASSLVPSRSQPQH
>NA|TRBJ2-3|TRBV5-5|NA
ASSPPRGIKDTQY
>TRBD1|TRBJ2-1|TRBV7-2|few
ASSLDRGNEQF
>NA|TRBJ1-1|TRBV2|NA
ASNPGTEAF
>TRBD2|TRBJ2-7|TRBV10-1|NA
ASSLDTLAGREQY
>NA|TRBJ1-1|TRBV18|NA
ASSPSQTVNTEAF
>TRBD1|TRBJ2-2|TRBV25-1|once
ASSEPGQGVRGELF
>NA|TRBJ2-2|TRBV7-8|NA
ASSQRGYTGELF
>TRBD1|TRBJ2-5|TRBV27|once
ASSSRTGVYQETQY
>NA|TRBJ2-3|TRBV10-3|once
AIKTGTPNTDTQY
>TRBD2|TRBJ2-1|TRBV10-1|NA
ASSPGLAGGGSEQF
>TRBD1|TRBJ2-3|TRBV2|once
ASSKQGATDTQY
>TRBD1|TRBJ1-3|TRBV7-9|NA
SSRQMTGASSGNTIY
>NA|TRBJ1-5|TRBV7-6|NA
ASSLGDNQPQH
>TRBD1|TRBJ1-2|TRBV18|few
ASSSYRGFFGGYT
>NA|TRBJ1-2|TRBV14|once
ASSQELRGYT
>NA|TRBJ1-2|TRBV6-1|NA
ASSEYLEGSYGYT
>NA|TRBJ2-1|TRBV27|few
ASSPIGRANEQF
>NA|TRBJ2-5|TRBV28|once
ASNPGQLYQETQY
>TRBD2|NA|TRBV19|NA
ASSIISGSSYEQY
>NA|TRBJ2-1|TRBV28|few
ATKSGLYNEQF
>NA|TRBJ2-7|TRBV10-2|few
ASTDQGSSYEQY
>TRBD1|TRBJ1-2|TRBV28|NA
ASREGAVGYT
>TRBD1|TRBJ1-5|TRBV28|few
ASSLSGGPNQPQH
>NA|TRBJ2-3|TRBV4-1|few
ASSHFRVDDTQY
>NA|TRBJ1-1|TRBV2|NA
ASRLGLPRVAAF
>NA|TRBJ1-2|TRBV4-1|NA
ASSQDRRLFWGAESYGYT
>NA|TRBJ2-1|TRBV27|NA
ASSDGGGLNEQF
>NA|TRBJ1-2|TRBV6-5|NA
ASRTSGGVYGYT
>TRBD1|TRBJ2-2|TRBV4-1|NA
ASRKSSDRAYTGELF
>TRBD1|TRBJ1-6|TRBV5-5|few
ASSPFDRGSSPLH
>TRBD1|TRBJ1-1|TRBV9|NA
ASSVRDSLNTEAF
>TRBD1|TRBJ1-5|TRBV19|NA
ASSIFMDRLSNQPQH
>NA|TRBJ1-5|TRBV29-1|NA
SVGQGVDQPQH
>NA|NA|TRBV28|NA
ASSFRETHEQY
>TRBD2|TRBJ2-1|TRBV28|NA
ASSLARGLALYNEQF
>NA|TRBJ2-1|TRBV27|NA
ASSLGLPFSYNEQF
>TRBD1|NA|TRBV30|NA
AGTDTGYEQY
>NA|TRBJ1-4|TRBV29-1|NA
SVPSSGNEKLF
>NA|TRBJ1-5|TRBV7-2|NA
ASSFFIQANQPQH
>TRBD2|TRBJ2-3|TRBV13|NA
ASSPSPILAGAYTQY
>NA|TRBJ1-4|TRBV6-5|once
ASSYRPGSNEKLF